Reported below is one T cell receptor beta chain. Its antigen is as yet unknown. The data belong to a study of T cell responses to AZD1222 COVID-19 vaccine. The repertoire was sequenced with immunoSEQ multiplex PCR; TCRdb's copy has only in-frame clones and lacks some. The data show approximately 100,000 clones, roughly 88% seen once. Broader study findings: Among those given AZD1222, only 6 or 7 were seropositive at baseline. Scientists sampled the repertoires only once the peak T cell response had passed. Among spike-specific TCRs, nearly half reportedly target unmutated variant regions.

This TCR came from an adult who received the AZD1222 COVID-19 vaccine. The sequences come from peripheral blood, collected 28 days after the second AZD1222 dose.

CDR3 DNA: TGTGCCAGCAACAGCGGGGGCTCCTACAATGAGCAGTTCTTC. Residues: CASNSGGSYNEQFF. The rearrangement joins TRBV7-2 to TRBJ2-1; TRBD2 matches 8 bases. The germline CDR1 and CDR2 sequences are SGHTA and FQGNSA. Trimming cost V 7 bases and J 0 bases; bases outside gene matches: 2. This CDR3 is built from 14 residues.